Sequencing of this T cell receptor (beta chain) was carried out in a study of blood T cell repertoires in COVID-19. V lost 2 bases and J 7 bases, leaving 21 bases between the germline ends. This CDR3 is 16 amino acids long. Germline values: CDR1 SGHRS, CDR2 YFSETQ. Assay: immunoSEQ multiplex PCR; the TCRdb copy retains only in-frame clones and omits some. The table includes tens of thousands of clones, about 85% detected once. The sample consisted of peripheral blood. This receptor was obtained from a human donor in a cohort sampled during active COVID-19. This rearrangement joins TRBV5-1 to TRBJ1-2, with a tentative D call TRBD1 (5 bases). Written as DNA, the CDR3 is TGCGCCAGCAGCTTTGCGGGGCGGCCCACGATGGTTGGCTACACCTTC. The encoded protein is CASSFAGRPTMVGYTF. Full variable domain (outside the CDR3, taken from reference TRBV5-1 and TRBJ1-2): KAGVTQTPRYLIKTRGQQVTLSCSPISGHRSVSWYQQTPGQGLQFLFEYFSETQRNKGNFPGRFSGRQFSNSRSEMNVSTLELGDSALYLCASSFAGRPTMVGYTFGSGTRLTVV.